These 28 T cell receptor beta chains originate from one sample sequenced in a study of spatial heterogeneity in lung cancer. Time point in this sample: sample taken at primary tumor resection. TCRdb reprocessed the 5' RACE reads with MiXCR, giving one entry per CDR3 protein. The table records about 39,000 distinct CDR3 sequences, approximately 3% of them present only once. The sample consisted of normal lung tissue next to the tumor, taken at surgery. The receptor source for this set is a male donor with early-stage non-small cell lung cancer.

Only a few counts were recorded for this clonotype. V is TRBV10-2 and J is TRBJ1-4; 7 nucleotides match TRBD1. The germline gives CDR1 WSHSY, CDR2 SAAADI. The ends lost 7 bases at V and 2 bases at J; junction bases unmatched: 4. The CDR3 totals 14 residues. CDR3 amino acids: CASMTGSTNEKLFF. The CDR3 bases are TGCGCCAGCATGACAGGGTCCACTAATGAAAAACTGTTTTTT.

In this sample, this clonotype turned up many times. J is TRBJ2-1 and V is TRBV2; 10 bases match TRBD2. Trimming removed 4 bases from V and 3 bases from J; junction bases left unmatched: 0. Germline V gene lookup returns CDR1 SNHLY and CDR2 FYNNEI. The CDR3 extends over 14 amino acids. CDR3 sequence: CASSGTSGYNEQFF. The CDR3 coding sequence is TGTGCCAGCAGTGGGACTAGCGGCTACAATGAGCAGTTCTTC. Using reference TRBV2 and TRBJ2-1 for the parts outside the CDR3, the full variable domain is EPEVTQTPSHQVTQMGQEVILRCVPISNHLYFYWYRQILGQKVEFLVSFYNNEISEKSEIFDDQFSVERPDGSNFTLKIRSTKLEDSAMYFCASSGTSGYNEQFFGPGTRLTVL.

There are many counts of this clonotype. The chain couples TRBV6-1 to TRBJ2-5; D may be TRBD1 (5 bases). V lost 0 bases and J lost 4, with 9 bases in between. Germline V CDR1 and CDR2: MNHNS, SASEGT. The CDR3 covers 14 residues. The CDR3 loop reads CASSEAGARETQYF. CDR3 nucleotides: TGTGCCAGCAGTGAAGCTGGGGCCAGAGAGACCCAGTACTTC.

This clonotype showed up just a few times. The chain links TRBV6-5 to TRBJ2-1, with TRBD2 matching 11 bases. The CDR3 loop spans 16 amino acids. Germline CDR1 is MNHEY and CDR2 is SVGAGI. V was clipped by 6 bases and J by 7 bases; unmatched bases: 11. DNA for the CDR3: TGTGCCAGCAGCCGAAGCACGGGACTAGCGGCGAATGAGCAGTTCTTC. Translation gives CASSRSTGLAANEQFF.

There are many counts of this clonotype. The genes are TRBV10-3 and TRBJ2-2; D is ambiguous. The germline gives CDR1 ENHRY, CDR2 SYGVKD. The CDR3 is 14 amino acids. Between the trimmed V and J ends, which lost 6 bases and 2 bases, there was a span of 10 bases. CDR3 bases: TGTGCCATCAGACCGGGCCCTAACACCGGGGAGCTGTTTTTT. Amino acids: CAIRPGPNTGELFF.

Many counts were recorded for this clonotype. The V call is TRBV20-1, the J call TRBJ1-5; D is uncertain. Germline assignment: CDR1 DFQATT and CDR2 SNEGSKA (reference sequence). This CDR3 has 13 residues. The ends were cut back, 3 bases at V and 3 bases at J, with 9 bases in the middle. CDR3 coding DNA: TGCAGTGCTAGTCACAGTTCCAATCAGCCCCAGCATTTT. As protein: CSASHSSNQPQHF.

The chain couples TRBV20-1 to TRBJ1-6; D is possibly TRBD1 (5 bases). Trimming shortened V by 0 bases and J by 7 bases, and 13 bases separated the two germline ends. Germline V lookup: CDR1 DFQATT, CDR2 SNEGSKA (reference sequence). CDR3 length: 15 amino acids. For the CDR3, the DNA is TGCAGTGCTAGAGATCAACCTGGGGGGAATTCACCCCTCCACTTT. This encodes CSARDQPGGNSPLHF.

This clonotype has at least ten counts. V and J are TRBV10-2 and TRBJ2-5; D remains unclear. The ends were cut back, 3 bases at V and 2 bases at J, with 7 bases in the middle. CDR1 is WSHSY and CDR2 is SAAADI in the germline V gene. There are 13 residues in the CDR3. CDR3 protein: CASSEWQQETQYF. DNA of the CDR3: TGCGCCAGCAGTGAATGGCAGCAAGAGACCCAGTACTTC.

This clonotype has ten or more counts. The chain couples TRBV12-3 or TRBV12-4 to TRBJ2-2; the match to TRBD1 covers 7 bases. With 6 bases clipped from V and 0 bases from J, the junction kept 4 bases outside the gene matches. The CDR3 is 15 residues long. CDR3 sequence reads: CASSPDRPNTGELFF. For the CDR3, the DNA is TGTGCCAGCAGCCCGGACAGGCCGAACACCGGGGAGCTGTTTTTT.

V gene TRBV27 combines with J gene TRBJ2-7; weak D call: TRBD1 (6 bases). The V gene lost 3 bases and the J gene lost 4 bases, with 16 bases spanning the gap. The CDR3 is 15 residues long. Germline CDR1 and CDR2: MNHEY and SMNVEV (reference sequence). The CDR3 coding sequence is TGTGCCAGCAGTTTCCGGACAGCCGGACCGTACGAGCAGTACTTC. It translates to CASSFRTAGPYEQYF.

This clonotype has a count of ten or more. The V call is TRBV11-2, the J call TRBJ2-2; D might be TRBD2 (5 bases). The V and J ends lost 3 bases and 4 bases respectively, with 9 bases between them. The CDR3 is made up of 14 amino acids. CDR1 and CDR2 from the germline V gene are SGHAT and FQNNGV. CDR3 sequence (DNA): TGTGCCAGCAGCTTGGGAGTCACCACCGGGGAGCTGTTTTTT. This gives the protein CASSLGVTTGELFF.

This clonotype was detected only a few times. This chain links TRBV27 with TRBJ1-2; 8 bases are shared with TRBD1. The CDR3 length is 14 residues. From germline, CDR1 is MNHEY and CDR2 SMNVEV (reference sequence). The trim removed 5 bases at V and 2 bases at J, leaving 4 bases unmatched. The CDR3 DNA is TGTGCCAGCAGTGTGCAGGGGGCAAACTATGGCTACACCTTC. This gives the protein CASSVQGANYGYTF.

This clonotype was recorded at least ten times. The V gene is TRBV2, the J gene TRBJ1-2, with D perhaps TRBD1 (5 bases). Deletions cut 9 bases from V and 4 bases from J, with 18 bases between. The CDR3 covers 14 residues. CDR1 and CDR2 from the germline V gene are SNHLY and FYNNEI. CDR3 residues: CASRTGTGFYGYTF. The CDR3 nucleotides are TGTGCCAGTAGAACCGGGACGGGATTCTATGGCTACACCTTC.

This clonotype was observed many times. The V call is TRBV7-6, the J call TRBJ2-3; the match to TRBD1 covers 8 bases. The V and J ends lost 6 bases and 3 bases, in that order; junction bases with no gene match: 8. Germline loops: CDR1 SGHVS, CDR2 FNYEAQ. The CDR3 has 15 amino acids. In nucleotides, the CDR3 is TGTGCCAGCAGATCTACAGGGGGGAAGACAGATACGCAGTATTTT. This translates into CASRSTGGKTDTQYF.

This clonotype was observed many times. This chain joins TRBV12-3 or TRBV12-4 and TRBJ1-1; perhaps TRBD1 as D (5 bases). Trimming stripped 3 bases from V and 10 bases from J, with 12 bases between. CDR3 length: 12 amino acids. CDR3 sequence: CASSLVGRVAFF. The CDR3 coding sequence is TGTGCCAGCAGTTTGGTAGGCAGGGTAGCTTTCTTT.

Ten or more counts support this clonotype. The chain links TRBV6-2 or TRBV6-3 to TRBJ1-5; no definite D call. Germline V gene lookup returns CDR1 MNHEY and CDR2 SVGEGT. The CDR3 length is 15 residues. Trimming stripped 6 bases from V and 1 base from J, with 13 bases between. CDR3 DNA sequence: TGTGCCAGCAGCCCCCGGGGTCGGAGCAATCAGCCCCAGCATTTT. This codes for CASSPRGRSNQPQHF.

This clonotype came up many times. The rearrangement links TRBV7-3 to TRBJ1-6; no firm D call. Trimming removed 3 bases from V and 8 bases from J, with 14 bases in between. The CDR3 sequence is 15 residues long. CDR1 and CDR2 (germline): SGHTA, FQGTGA. This CDR3 is CASSLTPEGYSPLHF. The CDR3 DNA sequence: TGTGCCAGCAGCTTGACTCCCGAGGGCTATTCACCCCTCCACTTT.

The rearrangement links TRBV20-1 to TRBJ1-2; D remains unclear. CDR3 length: 13 residues. The V end was cut by 2 bases, the J end by 4 bases, with 11 bases between. Germline loops: CDR1 DFQATT, CDR2 SNEGSKA (reference sequence). In DNA form, the CDR3 reads TGCAGTGCTAGATACCCGACACTCTATGGCTACACCTTC. It codes for CSARYPTLYGYTF.

In its sample, this clonotype was seen many times. V gene TRBV12-3 or TRBV12-4 combines with J gene TRBJ2-1, with D unclear. The CDR3 consists of 14 residues. Deletions cut 2 bases from V and 3 bases from J, with 8 bases between. CDR3 sequence (DNA): TGTGCCAGCAGTTTAAGGTCTTTCTACAATGAGCAGTTCTTC. Protein: CASSLRSFYNEQFF.

This clonotype was seen many times. The rearrangement uses TRBV6-5 and TRBJ1-1, with 8 bases matching TRBD1. V lost 0 bases to trimming and J lost 3 bases; unmatched junction nucleotides: 0. The CDR3 is made up of 14 amino acids. In germline, CDR1 is MNHEY, CDR2 SVGAGI. CDR3: CASSYSDRDTEAFF. The CDR3 DNA follows: TGTGCCAGCAGTTACTCGGACAGGGACACTGAAGCTTTCTTT.

This clonotype was seen repeatedly, ten times or more. V and J are TRBV27 and TRBJ1-5; 9 nucleotides line up with TRBD1. The germline V gene encodes CDR1 MNHEY and CDR2 SMNVEV (reference sequence). The CDR3 runs 16 residues. Trimming took 5 bases from V and 3 from J; bases not matched to a gene: 8. The CDR3 loop is CASSRGQGTFNQPQHF. The CDR3 DNA follows: TGTGCCAGCAGTAGAGGACAGGGGACTTTCAATCAGCCCCAGCATTTT.

This clonotype has at least ten counts. This chain uses TRBV11-2 with TRBJ2-3; 8 bases line up with TRBD2. Trimming at V came to 3 bases and at J to 0 bases, leaving 8 bases not matched to a gene. From germline, CDR1 is SGHAT and CDR2 FQNNGV. The CDR3 is 17 residues long. In nucleotides, the CDR3 is TGTGCCAGCAGCTTGTTTAGCGGGGCCCTAAGCACAGATACGCAGTATTTT. Protein: CASSLFSGALSTDTQYF.

Many counts were recorded for this clonotype. The CDR3 loop reads CASRKDGETGELFF. Written as DNA, the CDR3 is TGCGCCAGCAGAAAGGACGGAGAGACCGGGGAGCTGTTTTTT. This chain uses TRBV5-1 with TRBJ2-2; no clear D. CDR1 is SGHRS and CDR2 is YFSETQ in the germline V gene. V dropped 5 bases and J dropped 5 bases, with 13 bases sitting between them. The CDR3 totals 14 residues.

This clonotype was recorded many times. The rearrangement uses TRBV5-1 and TRBJ2-7; TRBD1 matches 7 bases. The V and J ends lost 0 bases and 1 base, in that order; junction bases with no gene match: 4. CDR1 and CDR2 from the germline V gene are SGHRS and YFSETQ. This CDR3 has 15 amino acids. CDR3 loop: CASSLAGTASYEQYF. DNA of the CDR3: TGCGCCAGCAGCTTGGCCGGGACAGCTTCCTACGAGCAGTACTTC.

The rearrangement joins TRBV5-5 to TRBJ1-5; D is unresolved. Germline V gives CDR1 SGHKS, CDR2 YYEKEE (reference sequence). This CDR3 region has 14 residues. V lost 3 bases to trimming and J lost 5 bases, with 12 bases between them. CDR3 loop: CASSSIREDQPQHF. The CDR3 nucleotides read TGTGCCAGCAGCTCCATTCGGGAAGATCAGCCCCAGCATTTT.

Many counts were recorded for this clonotype. The rearrangement joins TRBV29-1 to TRBJ1-4; D is undetermined. Germline values: CDR1 SQVTM, CDR2 ANQGSEA. This CDR3 contains 13 residues. Trimming removed 4 bases from V and 5 bases from J, with 11 bases in between. The CDR3 protein is CSVVISGNEKLFF. In nucleotides, the CDR3 is TGCAGCGTTGTAATCTCCGGAAATGAAAAACTGTTTTTT.

This rearrangement joins TRBV20-1 to TRBJ2-3; D tentatively reads TRBD1 or TRBD2 (6 bases each). This CDR3 has 14 amino acids. Germline CDR1 DFQATT, CDR2 SNEGSKA (reference sequence). CDR3 bases: TGCAGCCTCCGGGATGGGGGGCAGGGAGATACGCAGTATTTT. It codes for CSLRDGGQGDTQYF.

This clonotype has at least ten counts. This chain links TRBV12-3 or TRBV12-4 with TRBJ2-1, with a possible D match to TRBD1 (6 bases). There are 13 residues in the CDR3. The ends were cut back, 0 bases at V and 13 bases at J, with 13 bases in the middle. The CDR3 sequence: CASSLAQGSTQFF. CDR3 coding DNA: TGTGCCAGCAGTTTAGCGCAGGGGTCCACCCAGTTCTTC.